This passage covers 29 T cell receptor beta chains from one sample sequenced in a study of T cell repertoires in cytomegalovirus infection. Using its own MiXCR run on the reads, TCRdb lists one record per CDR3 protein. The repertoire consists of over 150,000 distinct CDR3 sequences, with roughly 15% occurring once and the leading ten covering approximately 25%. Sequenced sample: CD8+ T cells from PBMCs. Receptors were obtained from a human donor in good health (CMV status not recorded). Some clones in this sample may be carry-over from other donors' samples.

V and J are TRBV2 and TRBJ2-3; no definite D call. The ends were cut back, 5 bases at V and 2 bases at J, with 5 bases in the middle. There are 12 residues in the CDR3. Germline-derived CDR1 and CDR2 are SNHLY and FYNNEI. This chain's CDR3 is CASSYNTDTQYF. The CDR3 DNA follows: TGTGCCAGCAGTTACAACACAGATACGCAGTATTTT.

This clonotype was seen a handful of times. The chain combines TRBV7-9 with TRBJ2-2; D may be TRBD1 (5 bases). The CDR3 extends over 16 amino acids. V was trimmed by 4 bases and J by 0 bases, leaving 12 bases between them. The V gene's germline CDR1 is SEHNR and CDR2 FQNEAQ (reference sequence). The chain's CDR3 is CASSSPGPANTGELFF. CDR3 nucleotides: TGTGCCAGCAGCTCCCCAGGGCCCGCGAACACCGGGGAGCTGTTTTTT.

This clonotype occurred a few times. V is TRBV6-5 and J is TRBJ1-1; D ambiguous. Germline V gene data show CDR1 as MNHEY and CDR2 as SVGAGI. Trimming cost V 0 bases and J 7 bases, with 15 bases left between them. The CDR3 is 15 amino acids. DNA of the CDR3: TGTGCCAGCAGTTACTCGGCTTATTCGGGCGGTGAAGCTTTCTTT. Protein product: CASSYSAYSGGEAFF.

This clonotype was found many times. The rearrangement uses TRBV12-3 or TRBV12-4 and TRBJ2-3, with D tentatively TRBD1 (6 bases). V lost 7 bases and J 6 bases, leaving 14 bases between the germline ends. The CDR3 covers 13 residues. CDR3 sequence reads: CASIPGHDDTQYF. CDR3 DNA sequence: TGTGCCAGCATTCCGGGACACGACGATACGCAGTATTTT.

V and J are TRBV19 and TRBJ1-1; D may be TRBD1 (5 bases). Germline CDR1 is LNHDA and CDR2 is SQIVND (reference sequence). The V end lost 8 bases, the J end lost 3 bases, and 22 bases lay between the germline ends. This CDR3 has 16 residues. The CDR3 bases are TGTGCCAGTTATCCGATGCCGGGCCTAGGGGACACTGAAGCTTTCTTT. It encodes CASYPMPGLGDTEAFF.

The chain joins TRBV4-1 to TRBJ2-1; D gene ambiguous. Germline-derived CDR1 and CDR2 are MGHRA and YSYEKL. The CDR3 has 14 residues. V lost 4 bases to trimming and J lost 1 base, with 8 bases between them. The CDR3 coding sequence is TGCGCCAGCAGCCCGCGTAGGTCCTACAATGAGCAGTTCTTC. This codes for CASSPRRSYNEQFF.

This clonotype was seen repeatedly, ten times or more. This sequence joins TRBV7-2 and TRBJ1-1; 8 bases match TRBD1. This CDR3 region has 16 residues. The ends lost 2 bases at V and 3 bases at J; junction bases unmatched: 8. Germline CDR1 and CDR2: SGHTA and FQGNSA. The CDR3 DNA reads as TGTGCCAGCAGCTTATTGGCAGGGGGCAGAGACACTGAAGCTTTCTTT. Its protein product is CASSLLAGGRDTEAFF.

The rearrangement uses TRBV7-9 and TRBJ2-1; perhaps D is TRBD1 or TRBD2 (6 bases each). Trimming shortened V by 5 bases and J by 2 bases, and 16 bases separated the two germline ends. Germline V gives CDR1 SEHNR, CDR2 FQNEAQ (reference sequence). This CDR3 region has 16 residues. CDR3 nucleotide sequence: TGTGCCAGCAGCCCACAAGGGGGGCGGACCTACAATGAGCAGTTCTTC. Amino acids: CASSPQGGRTYNEQFF.

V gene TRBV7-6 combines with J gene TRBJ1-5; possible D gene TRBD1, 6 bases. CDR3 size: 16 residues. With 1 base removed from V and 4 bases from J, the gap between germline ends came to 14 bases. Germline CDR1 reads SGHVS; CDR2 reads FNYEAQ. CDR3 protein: CASSLGAKGGNQPQHF. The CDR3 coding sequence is TGTGCCAGCAGCTTAGGGGCTAAGGGGGGGAATCAGCCCCAGCATTTT.

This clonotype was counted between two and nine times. Here the CDR3 reads CASSSDASPDGSYEQYF. CDR3 DNA sequence: TGTGCCAGCAGCTCCGATGCGTCCCCTGACGGCTCCTACGAGCAGTACTTC. The chain employs TRBV7-6 and TRBJ2-7; D is unclear. The CDR3 length is 17 residues. Trimming stripped 4 bases from V and 0 bases from J, with 19 bases between. The germline V gene encodes CDR1 SGHVS and CDR2 FNYEAQ.

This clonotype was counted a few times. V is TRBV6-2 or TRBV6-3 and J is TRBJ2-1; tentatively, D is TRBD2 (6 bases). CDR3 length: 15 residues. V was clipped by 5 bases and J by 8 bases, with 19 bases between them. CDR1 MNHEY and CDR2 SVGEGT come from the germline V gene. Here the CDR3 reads CASSPTGSTGDEQFF. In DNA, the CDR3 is TGTGCCAGCAGTCCAACCGGGTCTACGGGAGATGAGCAGTTCTTC.

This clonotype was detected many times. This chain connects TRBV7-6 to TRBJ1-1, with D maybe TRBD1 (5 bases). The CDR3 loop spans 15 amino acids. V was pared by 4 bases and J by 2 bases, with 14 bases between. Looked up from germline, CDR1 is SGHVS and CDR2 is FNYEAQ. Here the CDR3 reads CASSSPQGRNTEAFF. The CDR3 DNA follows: TGTGCCAGCAGCTCACCCCAGGGAAGAAACACTGAAGCTTTCTTT.

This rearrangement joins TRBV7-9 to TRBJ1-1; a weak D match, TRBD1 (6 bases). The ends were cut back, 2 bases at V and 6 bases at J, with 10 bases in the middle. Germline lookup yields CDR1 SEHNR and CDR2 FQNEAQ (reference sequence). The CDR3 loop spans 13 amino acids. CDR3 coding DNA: TGTGCCAGCAGCTTAACGGGGGGCCCTGAAGCTTTCTTT. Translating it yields CASSLTGGPEAFF.

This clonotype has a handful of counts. CDR3 nucleotide sequence: TGTGCCAGCAAGACGGGACAGCTTAACTATGGCTACACCTTC. It encodes CASKTGQLNYGYTF. The chain links TRBV28 to TRBJ1-2; 7 nucleotides match TRBD1. V gave up 7 bases and J gave up 1 base; unmatched junction bases: 6. The CDR3 runs to 14 residues. CDR1 and CDR2 from the germline V gene are MDHEN and SYDVKM.

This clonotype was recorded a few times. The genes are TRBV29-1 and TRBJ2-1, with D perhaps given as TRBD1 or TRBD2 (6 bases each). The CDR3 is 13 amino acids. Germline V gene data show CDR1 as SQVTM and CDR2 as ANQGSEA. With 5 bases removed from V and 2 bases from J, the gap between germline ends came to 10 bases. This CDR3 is CSVPGDTYNEQFF. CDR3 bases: TGCAGCGTTCCGGGGGACACCTACAATGAGCAGTTCTTC.

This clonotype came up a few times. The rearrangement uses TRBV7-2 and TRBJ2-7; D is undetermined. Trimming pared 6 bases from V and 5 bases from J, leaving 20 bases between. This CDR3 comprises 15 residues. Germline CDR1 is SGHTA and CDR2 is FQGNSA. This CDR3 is CASRLSLSPSDEQYF. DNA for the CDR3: TGTGCCAGCAGGTTAAGTCTGTCCCCCTCGGACGAGCAGTACTTC.

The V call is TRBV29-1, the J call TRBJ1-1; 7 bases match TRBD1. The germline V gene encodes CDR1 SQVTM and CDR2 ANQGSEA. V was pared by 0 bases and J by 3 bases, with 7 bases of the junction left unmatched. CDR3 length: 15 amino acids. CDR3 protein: CSVEDRTGGHTEAFF. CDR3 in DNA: TGCAGCGTTGAAGATCGGACAGGCGGGCACACTGAAGCTTTCTTT.

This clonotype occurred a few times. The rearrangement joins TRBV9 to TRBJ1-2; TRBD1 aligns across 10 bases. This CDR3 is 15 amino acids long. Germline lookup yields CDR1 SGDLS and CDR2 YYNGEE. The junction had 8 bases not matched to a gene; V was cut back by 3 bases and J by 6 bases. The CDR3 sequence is CASSGKGQGRDGYTF. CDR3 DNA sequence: TGTGCCAGCAGCGGAAAGGGACAGGGGAGGGATGGCTACACCTTC.

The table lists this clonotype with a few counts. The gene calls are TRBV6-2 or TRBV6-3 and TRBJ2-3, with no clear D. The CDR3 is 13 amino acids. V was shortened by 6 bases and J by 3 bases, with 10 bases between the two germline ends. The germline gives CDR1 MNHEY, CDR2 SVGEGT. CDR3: CASRADTTDTQYF. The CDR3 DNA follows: TGTGCCAGCAGGGCCGATACTACAGATACGCAGTATTTT.

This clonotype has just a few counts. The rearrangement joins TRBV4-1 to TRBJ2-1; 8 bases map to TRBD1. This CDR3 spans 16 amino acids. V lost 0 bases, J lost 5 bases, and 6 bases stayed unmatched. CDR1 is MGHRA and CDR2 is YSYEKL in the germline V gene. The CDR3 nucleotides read TGCGCCAGCAGCCAAGATCAGGGGGCGCGTCACAATGAGCAGTTCTTC. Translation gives CASSQDQGARHNEQFF.

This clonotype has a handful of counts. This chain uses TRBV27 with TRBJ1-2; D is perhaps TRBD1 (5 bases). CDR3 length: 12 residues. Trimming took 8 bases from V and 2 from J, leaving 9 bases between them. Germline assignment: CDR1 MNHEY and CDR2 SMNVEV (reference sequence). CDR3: CASGAANYGYTF. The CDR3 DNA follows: TGTGCCAGCGGGGCAGCAAACTATGGCTACACCTTC.

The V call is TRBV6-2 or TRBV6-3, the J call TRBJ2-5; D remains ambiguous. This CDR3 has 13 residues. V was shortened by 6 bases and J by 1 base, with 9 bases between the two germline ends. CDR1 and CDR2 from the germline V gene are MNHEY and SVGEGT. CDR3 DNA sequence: TGTGCCAGCAGACCGAGGATCCAAGAGACCCAGTACTTC. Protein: CASRPRIQETQYF.

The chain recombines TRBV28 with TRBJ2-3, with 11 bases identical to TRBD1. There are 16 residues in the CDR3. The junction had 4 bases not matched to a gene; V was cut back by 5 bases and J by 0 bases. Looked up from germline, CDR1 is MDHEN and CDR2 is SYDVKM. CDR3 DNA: TGTGCCAGCAGTGCCCGGGACAGGGGGAGCACAGATACGCAGTATTTT. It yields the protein CASSARDRGSTDTQYF.

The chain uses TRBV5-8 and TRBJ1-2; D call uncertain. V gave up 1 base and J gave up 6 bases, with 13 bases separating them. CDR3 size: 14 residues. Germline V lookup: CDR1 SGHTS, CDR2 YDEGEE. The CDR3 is CASSLRPAKNGYTF. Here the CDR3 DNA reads TGTGCCAGCAGCTTGAGGCCCGCAAAGAATGGCTACACCTTC.

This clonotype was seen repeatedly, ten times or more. CDR3 sequence reads: CASSFPQGLNTEAFF. For the CDR3, the DNA is TGTGCCAGCAGCTTTCCACAGGGTTTGAACACTGAAGCTTTCTTT. The chain combines TRBV7-2 with TRBJ1-1; tentative D call: TRBD1 (6 bases). CDR3 length: 15 residues. The germline V gene encodes CDR1 SGHTA and CDR2 FQGNSA. Deletions cut 3 bases from V and 0 bases from J, with 11 bases between.

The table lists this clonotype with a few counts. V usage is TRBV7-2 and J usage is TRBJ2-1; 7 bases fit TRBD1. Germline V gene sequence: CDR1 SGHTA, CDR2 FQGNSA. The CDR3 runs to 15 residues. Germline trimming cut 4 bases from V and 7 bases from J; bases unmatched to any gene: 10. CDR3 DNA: TGTGCCAGCAGCTCCCCGGGACAGAAATTTAATGAGCAGTTCTTC. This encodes CASSSPGQKFNEQFF.

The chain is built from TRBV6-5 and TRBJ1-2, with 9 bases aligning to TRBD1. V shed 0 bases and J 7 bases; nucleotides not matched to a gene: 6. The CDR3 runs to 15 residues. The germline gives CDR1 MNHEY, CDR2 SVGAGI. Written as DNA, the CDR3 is TGTGCCAGCAGTTACTCCGAACAGGGGGCTGGTGGCTACACCTTC. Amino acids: CASSYSEQGAGGYTF.

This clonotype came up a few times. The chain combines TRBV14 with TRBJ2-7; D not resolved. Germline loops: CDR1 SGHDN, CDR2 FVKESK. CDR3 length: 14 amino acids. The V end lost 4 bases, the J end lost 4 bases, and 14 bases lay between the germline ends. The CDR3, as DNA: TGTGCCAGCAGCCCCTCCAAAGGGATATACGAGCAGTACTTC. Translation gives CASSPSKGIYEQYF.

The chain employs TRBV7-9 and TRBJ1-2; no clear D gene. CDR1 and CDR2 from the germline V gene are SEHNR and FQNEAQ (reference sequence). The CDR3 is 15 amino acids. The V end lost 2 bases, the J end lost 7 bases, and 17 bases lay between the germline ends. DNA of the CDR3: TGTGCCAGCAGCTTAAGTGAGGAGTGGATATTTGGCTACACCTTC. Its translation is CASSLSEEWIFGYTF.